These 2 T cell receptor beta chains were sequenced from one sample in a study of spatial heterogeneity in lung cancer. In TCRdb, the 5' RACE reads were re-called with MiXCR into one record per CDR3 protein. This table has some 20,000 distinct CDR3 sequences, approximately 3.3% appearing once. As to time point: sample taken at primary tumor resection. Sequencing was performed on PBMCs, taken at surgery. The source of these receptors is a female donor with early-stage non-small cell lung cancer.

This clonotype was counted at least ten times. This chain joins TRBV7-9 and TRBJ1-2; possible D gene TRBD1, 5 bases. CDR1 is SEHNR, CDR2 FQNEAQ, per germline (reference sequence). This CDR3 contains 15 residues. V gave up 5 bases and J gave up 3 bases, with 16 bases separating them. The CDR3: CASSRDGGNDYGYTF. The CDR3, as DNA: TGTGCCAGCAGCCGGGACGGAGGCAACGACTATGGCTACACCTTC.

This clonotype was observed many times. The chain joins TRBV24-1 to TRBJ2-3; unclear D gene. Per the germline V gene, CDR1 is KGHDR and CDR2 is SFDVKD. Trimming removed 1 base at V and 1 base at J, with 11 bases between. The CDR3 consists of 16 residues. In DNA form, the CDR3 reads TGTGCCACCAGTGATTTATGGGGTGGAGGCACAGATACGCAGTATTTT. Its protein is CATSDLWGGGTDTQYF.